This passage covers 10 T cell receptor beta chains from one sample sequenced in a study of cytomegalovirus exposure and HLA in healthy donors. PCR primers comprised 60 Vbeta and 13 Jbeta primers. Some clones are missing from TCRdb's copy, which holds only in-frame ones; the method was immunoSEQ multiplex PCR. Here the sample table reports some 160,000 clones. The specimen was PBMCs. Receptors originate from a man aged 30 to 45 in good health and CMV-seronegative.

The chain combines TRBV11-3 with TRBJ2-3; tentative D call: TRBD1 (6 bases). Trimming removed 5 bases from V and 5 bases from J, with 20 bases in between. The CDR3 consists of 16 residues. Germline loops: CDR1 SGHNT, CDR2 YENEEA. This CDR3 is CASSTGLAPGVDTQYF. The CDR3 nucleotides read TGTGCCAGCAGCACAGGGCTCGCACCCGGAGTAGATACGCAGTATTTT.

The rearrangement uses TRBV6-5 and TRBJ2-7; 8 bases are a match to TRBD1. Germline values: CDR1 MNHEY, CDR2 SVGAGI. After removal of 4 bases from V and 4 bases from J, the junction contained 6 bases not matched to a gene. The CDR3 has 14 residues. The CDR3 here is CASSSGQAWYEQYF. Here the CDR3 DNA reads TGTGCCAGCAGTTCGGGACAGGCTTGGTACGAGCAGTACTTC.

V usage is TRBV18 and J usage is TRBJ1-1, with a tentative D call TRBD1 (6 bases). Trimming left V 3 bases short and J 4 bases short, with 15 bases between. Germline CDR1 KGHSH, CDR2 LQKENI. The CDR3 is 15 residues long. The CDR3 sequence is CASSPRLAGVTEAFF. DNA of the CDR3: TGTGCCAGCTCACCGAGACTCGCAGGGGTCACTGAAGCTTTCTTT.

The chain links TRBV5-1 to TRBJ2-7; D remains ambiguous. The germline CDR1 and CDR2 sequences are SGHRS and YFSETQ. Deletions cut 0 bases from V and 0 bases from J, with 7 bases between. This CDR3 has 14 amino acids. CDR3 loop: CASSLGAGSYEQYF. The CDR3 DNA reads TGCGCCAGCAGCTTGGGAGCAGGCTCCTACGAGCAGTACTTC.

The chain uses TRBV5-6 and TRBJ2-5; TRBD2 matches at 8 bases. Germline V gene sequence: CDR1 SGHDT, CDR2 YYEEEE. The V segment lost 7 bases and the J segment 5 bases; nucleotides outside the gene matches: 7. The CDR3 totals 13 residues. CDR3 DNA sequence: TGTGCCAGCCAACCCAGCGGGAGCGAGACCCAGTACTTC. The encoded protein is CASQPSGSETQYF. The full variable domain, in which reference TRBV5-6 and TRBJ2-5 provide the parts outside the CDR3, is DAGVTQSPTHLIKTRGQQVTLRCSPKSGHDTVSWYQQALGQGPQFIFQYYEEEERQRGNFPDRFSGHQFPNYSSELNVNALLLGDSALYLCASQPSGSETQYFGPGTRLLVL.

The chain employs TRBV5-6 and TRBJ2-5, with 12 nucleotides matching TRBD2. The J call may be faulty, since TRBJ2-7 better matches the DNA end. The CDR3 length is 14 residues. CDR1 and CDR2 (germline): SGHDT, YYEEEE. DNA of the CDR3: TGTGCCAGCACCGGGACTAGCGGGTTCTACGAGCAGTACTTC. This translates into CASTGTSGFYEQYF.

This chain joins TRBV6-5 and TRBJ1-3; TRBD1 might be the D (5 bases). CDR1 MNHEY and CDR2 SVGAGI come from the germline V gene. The CDR3 has 14 amino acids. Between the trimmed V and J ends, which lost 5 bases and 4 bases, there was a span of 12 bases. CDR3 loop: CASSTIRGGNTIYF. The CDR3 nucleotides read TGTGCCAGCAGTACTATTCGGGGGGGAAACACCATATATTTT.

The rearrangement uses TRBV4-2 and TRBJ2-7, with unresolved D. With 3 bases removed from V and 4 bases from J, the gap between germline ends came to 4 bases. In germline, CDR1 is LGHNA, CDR2 YNFKEQ. The CDR3 consists of 11 residues. In DNA, the CDR3 is TGTGCCAGCAGCCACAATTACGAGCAGTACTTC. As protein: CASSHNYEQYF.

The J gene is TRBJ2-1, the V gene TRBV4-3; 10 nucleotides match TRBD2. The CDR3 totals 17 residues. J lost 7 bases, V lost 0 bases, and 9 bases had no gene match. Germline loops: CDR1 LGHNA, CDR2 YSLEER. The CDR3 loop is CASSQDPAGGGRNEQFF. CDR3 bases: TGCGCCAGCAGCCAAGATCCAGCGGGAGGGGGGCGGAATGAGCAGTTCTTC.

The DNA for the CDR3 is TGTGCCAGCAGCGTAGGAGTCCTTTCGATCTACGAGCAGTACTTC. This translates into CASSVGVLSIYEQYF. This chain joins TRBV9 and TRBJ2-7, with D uncertain. Deletions cut 0 bases from V and 3 bases from J, with 13 bases between. The CDR3 contains 15 residues. From germline, CDR1 is SGDLS and CDR2 YYNGEE. Full variable domain (missing parts from reference TRBV9 and TRBJ2-7): DSGVTQTPKHLITATGQRVTLRCSPRSGDLSVYWYQQSLDQGLQFLIQYYNGEERAKGNILERFSAQQFPDLHSELNLSSLELGDSALYFCASSVGVLSIYEQYFGPGTRLTVT.